Listed here is a single TCR beta chain. This record belongs to a study of spatial heterogeneity in lung cancer. Study in general: The average count in raw reads for each unique TCR and UMI combination exceeded nine appearances.

The V and J ends lost 6 bases and 5 bases respectively, with 14 bases between them. Germline lookup yields CDR1 MNHEY and CDR2 SMNVEV (reference sequence). The CDR3 has 13 amino acids. TCRdb processed the 5' RACE reads anew with MiXCR; each CDR3 protein has one entry. The sample records tens of thousands of distinct CDR3 sequences, more than 10% being singletons. Time point denoted: sample taken at primary tumor resection. No cells were sorted before sequencing. The whole RNA sequenced was extracted from tumor, nontumor lung or frozen PBMC. Source: PBMCs, taken at surgery. This rearrangement joins TRBV27 to TRBJ2-7; no reliable D call. The TCR comes from a male donor with early-stage non-small cell lung cancer. CDR3: CASSRNLLHEQYF. DNA for the CDR3: TGTGCCAGCAGCAGGAACTTACTCCACGAGCAGTACTTC.